Below, 29 T cell receptor beta chains from the same sample are listed, as sequenced in a study of cytomegalovirus exposure and HLA in healthy donors. PCR primers comprised 60 Vbeta and 13 Jbeta primers. Only in-frame clones appear in the TCRdb table, and some are missing; sequencing was by immunoSEQ multiplex PCR. The sample consists of 89,000 or so clones, 84% of them appearing once. The sequenced sample was PBMCs. These receptors were collected from a woman aged 18-30 years in good health and CMV-seropositive.

This chain joins TRBV28 and TRBJ2-1; tentative D call: TRBD2 (5 bases). The V end lost 7 bases, the J end lost 0 bases, and 10 bases lay between the germline ends. There are 14 residues in the CDR3. Germline assignment: CDR1 MDHEN and CDR2 SYDVKM. The CDR3 is CASIPRGSYNEQFF. The CDR3 DNA follows: TGTGCCAGCATCCCCCGGGGCTCCTACAATGAGCAGTTCTTC.

The chain joins TRBV6-5 to TRBJ2-1; D gene unclear. With 0 bases removed from V and 7 bases from J, the gap between germline ends came to 10 bases. CDR1 is MNHEY, CDR2 SVGAGI, per germline. The CDR3 length is 14 residues. DNA for the CDR3: TGTGCCAGCAGTTACTCCCACGACTGGAATGAGCAGTTCTTC. Protein: CASSYSHDWNEQFF.

The chain carries TRBV7-2 and TRBJ2-1, with D hard to call. This CDR3 is built from 12 residues. Per the germline V gene, CDR1 is SGHTA and CDR2 is FQGNSA. V shed 4 bases and J shed 10 bases, with 11 bases lying between them. Here the CDR3 DNA reads TGTGCCAGCAGCTGGAGTGAGGTGGAGCAGTTCTTC. Translated: CASSWSEVEQFF.

J is TRBJ1-4 and V is TRBV28, with D tentatively TRBD1 (5 bases). The CDR3 is made up of 15 amino acids. Germline V CDR1 and CDR2: MDHEN, SYDVKM. The V end lost 7 bases, the J end lost 4 bases, and 16 bases lay between the germline ends. CDR3 protein: CASTTLLGLNEKLFF. As DNA, the CDR3 is TGTGCCAGCACGACCCTTCTGGGGCTTAATGAAAAACTGTTTTTT.

This chain joins TRBV5-1 and TRBJ2-5, with 9 bases identical to TRBD1. The germline V gene encodes CDR1 SGHRS and CDR2 YFSETQ. V dropped 3 bases and J dropped 6; count of bases not matched to a gene: 9. The CDR3 loop spans 15 amino acids. The CDR3 spells CASSYSGQGKKTQYF. As DNA, the CDR3 is TGCGCCAGCAGCTACTCGGGACAGGGCAAAAAGACCCAGTACTTC.

The V gene is TRBV6-1, the J gene TRBJ2-7; 10 nucleotides line up with TRBD1. The CDR3 contains 14 residues. Germline V gene sequence: CDR1 MNHNS, CDR2 SASEGT. V gave up 10 bases and J gave up 5 bases; unmatched junction bases: 11. The CDR3 DNA is TGTGCCACGAACCTTCGGGACAGGGGCCACGAGCAGTACTTC. Protein: CATNLRDRGHEQYF.

The chain has TRBV13 and TRBJ2-7; 8 nucleotides line up with TRBD1. Trimming at V came to 7 bases and at J to 6 bases, leaving 11 bases not matched to a gene. Germline assignment: CDR1 PRHDT and CDR2 FYEKMQ (reference sequence). CDR3 length: 14 amino acids. The CDR3 DNA reads as TGTGCCAGCAACACAGACAGGGGAGTAGGCGAGCAGTACTTC. Its protein is CASNTDRGVGEQYF. Complete variable domain (other parts from reference TRBV13 and TRBJ2-7): AAGVIQSPRHLIKEKRETATLKCYPIPRHDTVYWYQQGPGQDPQFLISFYEKMQSDKGSIPDRFSAQQFSDYHSELNMSSLELGDSALYFCASNTDRGVGEQYFGPGTRLTVT.

This CDR3 is CASSLLPDTEAFF. CDR3 in DNA: TGTGCCAGCAGTTTATTACCAGACACTGAAGCTTTCTTT. V usage is TRBV27 and J usage is TRBJ1-1; D gene uncertain. CDR3 length equals 13 residues. The V end lost 1 base, the J end lost 3 bases, and 6 bases lay between the germline ends. CDR1 and CDR2 (germline): MNHEY, SMNVEV (reference sequence).

The chain links TRBV5-1 to TRBJ2-5; 9 nucleotides line up with TRBD1. CDR1 SGHRS and CDR2 YFSETQ come from the germline V gene. V dropped 3 bases and J dropped 5; count of bases not matched to a gene: 5. CDR3 length: 14 amino acids. The CDR3 nucleotides are TGCGCCAGCAGCTCGGACAGGGGAGCGGAGACCCAGTACTTC. Amino acids: CASSSDRGAETQYF.

V gene TRBV5-4 combines with J gene TRBJ2-5; TRBD2 agrees at 12 bases. V gave up 5 bases and J gave up 2 bases; unmatched junction bases: 7. The CDR3 consists of 16 residues. The germline CDR1 and CDR2 sequences are SGHNT and YYREEE (reference sequence). The CDR3 protein is CASSFTSGRSQETQYF. DNA of the CDR3: TGTGCCAGCAGTTTCACTAGCGGGAGGTCACAAGAGACCCAGTACTTC.

This clone was observed a single time. The chain recombines TRBV10-2 with TRBJ2-7, with TRBD1 identical over 9 bases. J lost 6 bases, V lost 7 bases, and 7 bases had no gene match. The CDR3 covers 13 residues. Per germline, CDR1 WSHSY and CDR2 SAAADI. This chain's CDR3 is CASIAGTGTEQYF. DNA for the CDR3: TGCGCCAGCATCGCCGGGACAGGGACCGAGCAGTACTTC.

Note on this clone: An end of the junction differs from the germline gene, which may be a read error. The chain carries TRBV30 and TRBJ1-6, with D possibly TRBD1 on 5 matching bases. The CDR3 spans 17 residues. Germline CDR1 GTSNPN, CDR2 SVGIG (reference sequence). In nucleotides, the CDR3 is TGTGTCTGGAGTGTAGATCGGACAAGCTCCTATAATTCACCCCTCCACTTT. Its protein product is CVWSVDRTSSYNSPLHF.

This chain uses TRBV19 with TRBJ1-1; perhaps TRBD1 as D (5 bases). Germline V gene sequence: CDR1 LNHDA, CDR2 SQIVND (reference sequence). This CDR3 has 14 residues. The V end was cut by 6 bases, the J end by 5 bases, with 16 bases between. The CDR3 spells CASSRPGWVTEAFF. CDR3 coding DNA: TGTGCCAGTAGCCGCCCAGGGTGGGTGACTGAAGCTTTCTTT.

The V and J genes are TRBV6-1 and TRBJ2-2; 12 bases map to TRBD2. Germline V lookup: CDR1 MNHNS, CDR2 SASEGT. The CDR3 runs to 18 residues. V lost 3 bases, J lost 1 base, and 6 bases stayed unmatched. CDR3 DNA: TGTGCCAGCAGTGACGCACTAGCGGGAGGAGGGAACACCGGGGAGCTGTTTTTT. Protein: CASSDALAGGGNTGELFF.

This sequence joins TRBV2 and TRBJ2-5; 11 bases are a match to TRBD1. V lost 7 bases, J lost 5 bases, and 9 bases stayed unmatched. CDR3 length: 15 amino acids. Germline CDR1 SNHLY, CDR2 FYNNEI. The CDR3 DNA reads TGTGCCAGCACGGTCGGACAGGGGGCGTGGGAGACCCAGTACTTC. Its protein is CASTVGQGAWETQYF. The variable domain in full, completed from reference TRBV2 and TRBJ2-5, reads EPEVTQTPSHQVTQMGQEVILRCVPISNHLYFYWYRQILGQKVEFLVSFYNNEISEKSEIFDDQFSVERPDGSNFTLKIRSTKLEDSAMYFCASTVGQGAWETQYFGPGTRLLVL.

This chain connects TRBV10-2 to TRBJ2-1, with TRBD2 identical over 11 bases. CDR1 is WSHSY and CDR2 is SAAADI in the germline V gene. CDR3 size: 13 residues. Unmatched junction bases numbered 5, after V lost 8 bases and J lost 8 bases. The CDR3, as DNA: TGCGCCAGCGGTGGGACTAGCGGCGATGAGCAGTTCTTC. Translation: CASGGTSGDEQFF.

The chain recombines TRBV7-8 with TRBJ1-1, with 8 bases identical to TRBD1. The ends lost 5 bases at V and 5 bases at J; junction bases unmatched: 7. The germline CDR1 and CDR2 sequences are SGHVS and FQNEAQ. This CDR3 spans 14 amino acids. This CDR3 is CASSPGQGRTEAFF. DNA of the CDR3: TGTGCCAGCAGCCCAGGACAGGGTAGGACTGAAGCTTTCTTT.

The chain couples TRBV4-2 to TRBJ2-7; TRBD1 is a possible D gene (6 bases). Trimming stripped 1 base from V and 2 bases from J, with 12 bases between. Germline CDR1 LGHNA, CDR2 YNFKEQ. The CDR3 has 15 amino acids. The CDR3 protein is CASSQAGTSAYEQYF. The CDR3 region has the DNA TGTGCCAGCAGCCAAGCCGGGACATCCGCCTACGAGCAGTACTTC.

The gene calls are TRBV9 and TRBJ2-6; 11 nucleotides agree with TRBD2. The CDR3 totals 19 residues. V dropped 4 bases and J dropped 0; count of bases not matched to a gene: 9. Germline assignment: CDR1 SGDLS and CDR2 YYNGEE. The DNA for the CDR3 is TGTGCCAGCAGCTCCCGACTAGCGGGGACCCTCTCTGGGGCCAACGTCCTGACTTTC. It specifies CASSSRLAGTLSGANVLTF.

The chain links TRBV6-1 to TRBJ2-3, with a tentative D call TRBD2 (6 bases). V gave up 3 bases and J gave up 2 bases, with 12 bases separating them. The CDR3 totals 15 residues. Germline CDR1 and CDR2: MNHNS and SASEGT. CDR3 bases: TGTGCCAGCAGTGACCGGGACTTTGCCACAGATACGCAGTATTTT. It translates to CASSDRDFATDTQYF.

The CDR3 sequence: CASSLGTGGGGYGYTF. CDR3 nucleotides: TGTGCCAGCAGCTTAGGAACAGGGGGCGGTGGCTATGGCTACACCTTC. The chain joins TRBV7-9 to TRBJ1-2, with 9 nucleotides matching TRBD1. Germline trimming cut 1 base from V and 4 bases from J; bases unmatched to any gene: 7. The CDR3 is 16 amino acids. The germline CDR1 and CDR2 sequences are SEHNR and FQNEAQ (reference sequence).

On this clone itself: The junction does not match germline at one end; this may be a read error. The chain combines TRBV7-7 with TRBJ1-1; TRBD1 aligns across 7 bases. CDR1 is SSHAT and CDR2 is FNYEAQ in the germline V gene (reference sequence). The CDR3 totals 13 residues. The CDR3 loop is CASSLDRSTEAFF. CDR3 sequence (DNA): TGTGCTAGCAGCTTGGACAGGAGCACTGAAGCTTTCTTT.

The V and J genes are TRBV29-1 and TRBJ2-3; D remains unclear. This CDR3 is built from 15 residues. Germline lookup yields CDR1 SQVTM and CDR2 ANQGSEA. V lost 0 bases, J lost 0 bases, and 10 bases lay in between. This CDR3 is CSVEDRSTSTDTQYF. CDR3 bases: TGCAGCGTTGAAGATCGAAGTACTAGCACAGATACGCAGTATTTT.

CDR3 nucleotides: TGTGCCAGCTCACTGAGGGAGGGCTCCTACGAGCAGTACTTC. It encodes CASSLREGSYEQYF. This chain connects TRBV2 to TRBJ2-7; the match to TRBD2 covers 7 bases. This CDR3 is 14 amino acids long. The V gene's germline CDR1 is SNHLY and CDR2 FYNNEI. The V and J ends lost 8 bases and 0 bases, in that order; junction bases with no gene match: 7. Variable domain in full (rest from reference TRBV2 and TRBJ2-7): EPEVTQTPSHQVTQMGQEVILRCVPISNHLYFYWYRQILGQKVEFLVSFYNNEISEKSEIFDDQFSVERPDGSNFTLKIRSTKLEDSAMYFCASSLREGSYEQYFGPGTRLTVT.

The V call is TRBV5-1, the J call TRBJ1-4; tentatively, D is TRBD1 (6 bases). Per the germline V gene, CDR1 is SGHRS and CDR2 is YFSETQ. V was shortened by 5 bases and J by 8 bases, with 16 bases between the two germline ends. The CDR3 totals 14 residues. CDR3 sequence (DNA): TGCGCCAGCAGGCTGGACAGCCTAATCGAAAAACTGTTTTTT. It yields the protein CASRLDSLIEKLFF.

The chain has TRBV5-6 and TRBJ1-2; D might be TRBD1 (6 bases). V dropped 4 bases and J dropped 5 bases, with 15 bases sitting between them. The CDR3 loop spans 14 amino acids. Germline assignment: CDR1 SGHDT and CDR2 YYEEEE. CDR3 residues: CASSQGSNPYGYTF. DNA of the CDR3: TGTGCCAGCAGCCAGGGGTCAAACCCTTATGGCTACACCTTC.

The V gene is TRBV2, the J gene TRBJ2-7; no firm D call. The CDR3 runs 14 residues. Germline lookup yields CDR1 SNHLY and CDR2 FYNNEI. Trimming took off 9 bases at V and 3 bases at J, with 18 bases between the two ends. CDR3 bases: TGTGCCAGTGAGCAGGCCAAGCTCGTCTACGAGCAGTACTTC. Translation gives CASEQAKLVYEQYF.

The chain combines TRBV5-1 with TRBJ2-7; D not certain. The CDR3 covers 13 residues. V lost 1 base to trimming and J lost 3 bases, with 8 bases between them. Germline CDR1 and CDR2: SGHRS and YFSETQ. The CDR3 sequence: CASSLKSSYEQYF. Here the CDR3 DNA reads TGCGCCAGCAGCTTGAAGAGTAGCTACGAGCAGTACTTC.

The chain joins TRBV30 to TRBJ2-1; D perhaps matches TRBD2 (5 bases). Deletions cut 4 bases from V and 5 bases from J, with 15 bases between. The CDR3 is 14 residues long. Germline assignment: CDR1 GTSNPN and CDR2 SVGIG (reference sequence). The CDR3 DNA reads TGTGCCTGGAAGGGATGGAACGGGGACAATGAGCAGTTCTTC. Translation: CAWKGWNGDNEQFF.